The 12 T cell receptor beta chains in this list originate from one sample, sequenced in a study of T cells in localized non-small cell lung cancer (dated by TCRdb to about 2020). The library relied on the immunoSEQ multiplex PCR assay. TCRdb retrieved this table from immuneACCESS and kept in-frame rearrangements only. Not all clones are present; in checked studies, unresolved V genes account for under half, and no reason is known for the remainder. This sample holds some 30,000 clones; about 89% were observed only once. The leading ten clones occupy roughly 2.9% of the sample. Source: peripheral blood, taken before any cancer treatment. These receptors were taken from a female donor at least 60 years old with stage I lung adenocarcinoma.

This chain joins TRBV10-3 and TRBJ2-1; 9 nucleotides line up with TRBD1. The CDR3 totals 15 residues. Germline CDR1 ENHRY, CDR2 SYGVKD. Germline trimming cut 4 bases from V and 6 bases from J; bases unmatched to any gene: 7. This chain's CDR3 is CAISGWDRVGNEQFF. Here the CDR3 DNA reads TGTGCCATCAGTGGGTGGGACAGGGTGGGCAATGAGCAGTTCTTC.

The V gene is TRBV6-6, the J gene TRBJ2-7; D is perhaps TRBD1 (6 bases). The V and J ends lost 2 bases and 0 bases respectively, with 8 bases between them. CDR1 and CDR2 from the germline V gene are MNHNY and SVGAGI (reference sequence). The CDR3 extends over 14 amino acids. The CDR3 nucleotides read TGTGCCAGCAGTTACAGGGGGAGCTCCTACGAGCAGTACTTC. As protein: CASSYRGSSYEQYF.

V gene TRBV10-3 combines with J gene TRBJ1-5, with unresolved D. Trimming took 11 bases from V and 7 from J, leaving 18 bases between them. CDR3 length equals 13 residues. The germline CDR1 and CDR2 sequences are ENHRY and SYGVKD. The CDR3 sequence: CASGIDQEQPQHF. In nucleotides, the CDR3 is TGTGCCTCTGGGATAGACCAGGAACAGCCCCAGCATTTT.

CDR3 amino acids: CASSQVQGYGYTF. The CDR3 coding sequence is TGTGCCAGCAGCCAGGTACAGGGTTATGGCTACACCTTC. The rearrangement joins TRBV14 to TRBJ1-2, with D possibly TRBD1 on 6 matching bases. This CDR3 has 13 amino acids. V lost 3 bases to trimming and J lost 5 bases, with 10 bases between them. From germline, CDR1 is SGHDN and CDR2 FVKESK.

This chain joins TRBV6-6 and TRBJ1-1, with D uncertain. CDR1 MNHNY and CDR2 SVGAGI come from the germline V gene (reference sequence). V lost 4 bases and J lost 7, with 13 bases in between. CDR3 length equals 13 residues. CDR3 sequence reads: CASSSRSEGEAFF. The CDR3 DNA sequence: TGTGCCAGCAGTTCCCGTTCTGAGGGTGAAGCTTTCTTT.

The chain joins TRBV27 to TRBJ1-1; D not certain. V was trimmed by 7 bases and J by 5 bases, leaving 14 bases between them. The CDR3 totals 13 residues. Per germline, CDR1 MNHEY and CDR2 SMNVEV (reference sequence). CDR3 in amino acids: CASTYRPYTEAFF. Here the CDR3 DNA reads TGTGCCAGCACCTATCGGCCCTATACTGAAGCTTTCTTT.

This sequence joins TRBV6-6 and TRBJ2-7; 7 nucleotides agree with TRBD2. This CDR3 is 15 amino acids long. Per the germline V gene, CDR1 is MNHNY and CDR2 is SVGAGI (reference sequence). The V gene end was trimmed by 0 bases and the J gene end by 0 bases; junction bases not matched to a gene: 2. The CDR3: CASSYSLADSYEQYF. The CDR3 region has the DNA TGTGCCAGCAGTTACTCTCTAGCGGACTCCTACGAGCAGTACTTC.

The rearrangement uses TRBV5-1 and TRBJ1-1; the match to TRBD1 covers 11 bases. The CDR3 extends over 15 amino acids. Germline lookup yields CDR1 SGHRS and CDR2 YFSETQ. The junction had 6 bases not matched to a gene; V was cut back by 4 bases and J by 4 bases. The CDR3 sequence: CASSAEGQGVTEAFF. CDR3 DNA: TGCGCCAGCAGCGCCGAGGGACAGGGGGTCACTGAAGCTTTCTTT.

This rearrangement joins TRBV4-3 to TRBJ2-3, with TRBD1 matching over 11 bases. The CDR3 contains 16 residues. Trimming at V came to 5 bases and at J to 0 bases, leaving 4 bases not matched to a gene. The germline gives CDR1 LGHNA, CDR2 YSLEER. This CDR3 is CASSLDRGPSTDTQYF. The CDR3 DNA reads as TGCGCCAGCAGCTTGGACAGGGGGCCAAGCACAGATACGCAGTATTTT.

The V call is TRBV27, the J call TRBJ2-7, with 7 bases aligning to TRBD2. The CDR3 is 15 amino acids. The V and J ends lost 3 bases and 3 bases, in that order; junction bases with no gene match: 8. Germline CDR1 is MNHEY and CDR2 is SMNVEV (reference sequence). CDR3 loop: CASSFWGGSNYEQYF. The CDR3 DNA reads TGTGCCAGCAGTTTTTGGGGCGGGAGCAACTACGAGCAGTACTTC.

The CDR3 sequence: CASSLHPSGPQETQYF. CDR3 coding DNA: TGTGCCAGCAGCCTTCACCCTAGCGGACCCCAAGAGACCCAGTACTTC. The chain joins TRBV9 to TRBJ2-5; TRBD2 matches 7 bases. This CDR3 spans 16 amino acids. The germline V gene has CDR1 SGDLS and CDR2 YYNGEE. V shed 4 bases and J 1 base; nucleotides not matched to a gene: 10.

As concerns this clone: Distinct nucleotide sequences in the sample also encode this CDR3. The chain couples TRBV7-6 to TRBJ2-5; TRBD1 or TRBD2 may be the D gene (7 bases each). Germline V CDR1 and CDR2: SGHVS, FNYEAQ. Trimming removed 3 bases from V and 5 bases from J, with 19 bases in between. The CDR3 runs 16 residues. CDR3 coding DNA: TGTGCCAGCAGCTTGCAGGGGGGGGCTGGGGTGGAGACCCAGTACTTC. Translated, it gives CASSLQGGAGVETQYF.